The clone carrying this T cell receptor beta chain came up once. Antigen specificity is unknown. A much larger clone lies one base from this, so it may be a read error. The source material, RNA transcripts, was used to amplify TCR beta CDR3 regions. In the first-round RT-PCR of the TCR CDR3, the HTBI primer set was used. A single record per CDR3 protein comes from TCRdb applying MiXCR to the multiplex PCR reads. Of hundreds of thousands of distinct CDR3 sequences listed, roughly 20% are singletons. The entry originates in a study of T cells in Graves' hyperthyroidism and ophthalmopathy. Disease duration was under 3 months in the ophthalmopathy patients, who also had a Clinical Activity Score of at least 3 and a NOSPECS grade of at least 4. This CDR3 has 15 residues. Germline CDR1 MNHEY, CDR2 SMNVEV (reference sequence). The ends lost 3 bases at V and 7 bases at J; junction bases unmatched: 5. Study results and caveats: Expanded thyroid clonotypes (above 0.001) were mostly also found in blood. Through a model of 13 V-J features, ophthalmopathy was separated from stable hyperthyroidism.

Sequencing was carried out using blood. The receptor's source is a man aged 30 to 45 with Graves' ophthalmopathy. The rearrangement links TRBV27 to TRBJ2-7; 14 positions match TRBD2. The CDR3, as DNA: TGTGCCAGCAGTTTGAGGACTAGCGGGAGGAATGAGCAGTACTTC. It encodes CASSLRTSGRNEQYF.